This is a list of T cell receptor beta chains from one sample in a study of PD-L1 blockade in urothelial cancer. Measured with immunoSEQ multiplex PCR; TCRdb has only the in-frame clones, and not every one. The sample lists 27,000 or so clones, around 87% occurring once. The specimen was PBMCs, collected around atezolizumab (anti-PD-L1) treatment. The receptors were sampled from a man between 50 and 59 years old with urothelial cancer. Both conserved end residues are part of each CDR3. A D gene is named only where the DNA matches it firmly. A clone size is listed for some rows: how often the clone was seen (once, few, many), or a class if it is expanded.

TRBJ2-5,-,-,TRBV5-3,TGTGCCAGAAGCTCGGGTCCCGAAGAGACCCAGTACTTC,CARSSGPEETQYF
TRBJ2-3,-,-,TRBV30,TGTGCCTGGAGTCCCCTAGGGAGCTCCCCCACAGATACGCAGTATTTT,CAWSPLGSSPTDTQYF
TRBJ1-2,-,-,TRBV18,TGTGCCAGCTCACCACCCGGGGGGGGGACCCTCTATGGCTACACCTTC,CASSPPGGGTLYGYTF
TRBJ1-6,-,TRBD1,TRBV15,TGTGCCACCAGTGTGGGTCAGGGGGCGCGAAATAATTCACCCCTCCACTTT,CATSVGQGARNNSPLHF
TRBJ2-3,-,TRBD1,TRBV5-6,TGTGCCAGCAGAGACAGGGGGGTGGCAGATACGCAGTATTTT,CASRDRGVADTQYF
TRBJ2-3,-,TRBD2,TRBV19,TGTGCCAGTAGTAGGCGACTAGCGGGGGCTCTCACTCTAAGCACAGATACGCAGTATTTT,CASSRRLAGALTLSTDTQYF
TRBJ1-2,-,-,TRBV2,TGTGCCAGCACTCCCCTGAATGGGGGCCATGGCTACACCTTC,CASTPLNGGHGYTF
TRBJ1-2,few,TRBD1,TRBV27,TGTGCCAGCAGTCCCCTCCCAGGGGGCGCGGGTGGCTACACCTTC,CASSPLPGGAGGYTF
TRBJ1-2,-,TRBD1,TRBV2,TGTGCCAGCAGACCTGACAGGGTTTCTGGCTACACCTTC,CASRPDRVSGYTF
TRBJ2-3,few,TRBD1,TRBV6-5,TGTGCCAGCAGTAGGGACAGGGACTCACAGGAGACGCAGTATTTT,CASSRDRDSQETQYF
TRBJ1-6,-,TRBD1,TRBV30,TGTGCCTGTGGTACCGAATCCGGGACAGGAAATTCACCCCTCCACTTT,CACGTESGTGNSPLHF
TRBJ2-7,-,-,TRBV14,TGTGCCAGCAGCTCCCTACGGCAGGGGGGCTACGAGCAGTACTTC,CASSSLRQGGYEQYF
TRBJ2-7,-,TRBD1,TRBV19,TGTGCCAGTAGTATGTATGTGGCAGGACAGGCTACAACCTACGAGCAGTACTTC,CASSMYVAGQATTYEQYF
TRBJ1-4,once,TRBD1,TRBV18,TGTGCCAGCTCTCGACAGGGTGCTAATGAAAAACTGTTTTTT,CASSRQGANEKLFF
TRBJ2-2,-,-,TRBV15,TGTGCCACCAGCAGAGATCCGGGTTCGAACACCGGGGAGCTGTTTTTT,CATSRDPGSNTGELFF
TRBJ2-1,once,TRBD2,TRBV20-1,TGCAGTGCTCCGGAGTTAGCGGGGGAGCTCTTC,CSAPELAGELF
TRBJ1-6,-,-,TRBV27,TGTGCCAGCAGTTTTGGGCCGACGAGCTCCTATAATTCACCCCTCCACTTT,CASSFGPTSSYNSPLHF
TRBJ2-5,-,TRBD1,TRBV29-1,TGCAGCGTACCCGGACAGGGGGTTAAAGAGACCCAGTACTTC,CSVPGQGVKETQYF